The 10 T cell receptor beta chains below come from one sample, sequenced in a study of T-cell memory formation after mild COVID-19. TCRdb ran MiXCR on the 5' RACE reads and lists one entry per CDR3 protein. The data contain approximately 290,000 distinct CDR3 sequences, approximately 20% of them seen just once; the ten biggest clones take up approximately 21%. Sequencing input: PBMCs or a T cell subset sorted from them (not recorded which). The receptors here all came from a man aged 18 to 30 who had mild COVID-19 (a few samples of this study predate the infection). Cell type and time point are not known.

In this sample, this clonotype turned up a few times. The chain carries TRBV5-1 and TRBJ2-3; 7 bases line up with TRBD2. Germline CDR1 reads SGHRS; CDR2 reads YFSETQ. The trim removed 4 bases at V and 4 bases at J, leaving 6 bases unmatched. The CDR3 has 14 amino acids. The CDR3, as DNA: TGCGCCAGCAGCAGCCCGCTAGCGGCAGATACGCAGTATTTT. This encodes CASSSPLAADTQYF.

This clonotype was observed a few times. This chain links TRBV27 with TRBJ1-6; D call uncertain. The CDR3 length is 13 residues. Germline V CDR1 and CDR2: MNHEY, SMNVEV (reference sequence). V lost 4 bases to trimming and J lost 8 bases, with 9 bases between them. CDR3 DNA: TGTGCCAGCAGTTCCTACACAGATTCACCCCTCCACTTT. Translating gives CASSSYTDSPLHF.

This clonotype came up a few times. V gene TRBV4-2 combines with J gene TRBJ1-4; D perhaps matches TRBD1 (5 bases). The CDR3 totals 14 residues. V was trimmed by 1 base and J by 7 bases, leaving 10 bases between them. Germline V lookup: CDR1 LGHNA, CDR2 YNFKEQ. In DNA, the CDR3 is TGTGCCAGCAGCCAAGGAGGGGAGGGTGAAAAACTGTTTTTT. It is translated as CASSQGGEGEKLFF.

The chain has TRBV6-2 or TRBV6-3 and TRBJ2-7; 10 positions agree with TRBD2. Germline V lookup: CDR1 MNHEY, CDR2 SVGEGT. This CDR3 contains 14 residues. Trimming took 6 bases from V and 5 from J; bases not matched to a gene: 7. CDR3 residues: CASRTLAGSDEQYF. CDR3 DNA: TGTGCCAGCAGAACACTAGCGGGGAGCGACGAGCAGTACTTC.

The chain recombines TRBV12-3 or TRBV12-4 with TRBJ2-1, with unresolved D. Trimming shortened V by 6 bases and J by 4 bases, and 10 bases separated the two germline ends. The CDR3 covers 13 residues. This CDR3 reads CASSPSEYNEQFF. CDR3 bases: TGTGCCAGCAGCCCCTCTGAGTACAATGAGCAGTTCTTC.

This clonotype was found many times. The chain employs TRBV6-2 or TRBV6-3 and TRBJ2-3; TRBD2 agrees at 9 bases. The germline CDR1 and CDR2 sequences are MNHEY and SVGEGT. V trimming: 5 bases; J trimming: 0 bases; junction bases outside the gene matches: 0. This CDR3 comprises 14 residues. The CDR3 loop is CASSSGGSTDTQYF. CDR3 DNA sequence: TGTGCCAGCAGTAGCGGGGGGAGCACAGATACGCAGTATTTT.

The V gene is TRBV12-3 or TRBV12-4, the J gene TRBJ1-1, with D possibly being TRBD1 (5 bases). V was pared by 3 bases and J by 0 bases, with 8 bases between. The CDR3 contains 14 residues. The CDR3, as DNA: TGTGCCAGCAGTTTGCGGGGACTGAACACTGAAGCTTTCTTT. It specifies CASSLRGLNTEAFF.

This sequence joins TRBV12-3 or TRBV12-4 and TRBJ1-3, with D possibly TRBD1 on 5 matching bases. V was clipped by 4 bases and J by 8 bases, with 15 bases between them. CDR3 length: 14 amino acids. The CDR3 protein is CASSYSGILHTIYF. In DNA, the CDR3 is TGTGCCAGCAGTTACTCAGGGATCCTTCACACCATATATTTT.

This clonotype was counted at least ten times. This sequence joins TRBV5-4 and TRBJ2-3; no definite D call. The germline V gene encodes CDR1 SGHNT and CDR2 YYREEE (reference sequence). CDR3 length: 12 residues. V was clipped by 5 bases and J by 2 bases, with 6 bases between them. The CDR3 here is CASRRYTDTQYF. The CDR3 nucleotides read TGTGCCAGCAGAAGATACACAGATACGCAGTATTTT.

The chain employs TRBV12-3 or TRBV12-4 and TRBJ2-3; 9 nucleotides align to TRBD2. The CDR3 extends over 14 amino acids. J gave up 7 bases and V 2 bases, and 4 bases lay outside the gene matches. CDR3 bases: TGTGCCAGCAGTTTAAGCGGGGGGTATAATACGCAGTATTTT. This codes for CASSLSGGYNTQYF.